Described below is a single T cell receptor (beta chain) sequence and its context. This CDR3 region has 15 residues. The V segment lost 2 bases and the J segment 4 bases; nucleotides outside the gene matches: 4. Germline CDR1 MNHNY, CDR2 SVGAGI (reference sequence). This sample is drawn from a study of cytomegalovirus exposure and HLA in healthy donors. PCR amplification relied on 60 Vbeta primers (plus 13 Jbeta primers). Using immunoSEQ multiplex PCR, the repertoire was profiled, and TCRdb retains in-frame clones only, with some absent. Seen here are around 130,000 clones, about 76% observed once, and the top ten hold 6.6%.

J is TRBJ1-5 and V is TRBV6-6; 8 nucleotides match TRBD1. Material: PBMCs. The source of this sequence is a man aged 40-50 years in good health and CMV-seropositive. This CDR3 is CASSYRQGANQPQHF. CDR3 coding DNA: TGTGCCAGCAGTTACCGCCAGGGGGCGAATCAGCCCCAGCATTTT.